This TCR beta chain was obtained from a study of T-cell memory formation after mild COVID-19. Study as a whole: TCR clusters were mostly donor specific.

TCRdb reanalysed the 5' RACE reads using MiXCR and keeps one entry per CDR3 protein. The data show about 390,000 distinct CDR3 sequences, with roughly 15% seen just once and 20% to 25% held by the top ten. V lost 3 bases to trimming and J lost 4 bases, with 12 bases between them. Germline V gene sequence: CDR1 MNHEY, CDR2 SMNVEV (reference sequence). This CDR3 is 14 amino acids long. This clonotype came up a few times. The antigen remains unidentified. Study-wide points: Shrinking CD4+ clones were chiefly CM and EM; CD8+ ones were chiefly EMRA.

Sequencing used PBMCs or a T cell subset sorted from them (not recorded which). The chain combines TRBV27 with TRBJ2-5; TRBD2 is a possible D gene (5 bases). The TCR comes from a man between 18 and 35 years old who had mild COVID-19 (a few samples of this study predate the infection). Cell type and time point are not known. The CDR3 region has the DNA TGTGCCAGCAGTTTTCGGGCTAGCCTAGAGACCCAGTACTTC. Translated, it gives CASSFRASLETQYF.